The next 27 T cell receptor beta chains were all read from a single sample in a study of cytomegalovirus exposure and HLA in healthy donors. Primers: 60 Vbeta forward and 13 Jbeta reverse. The repertoire was sequenced with immunoSEQ multiplex PCR; TCRdb's copy has only in-frame clones and lacks some. This table holds 89,000 or so clones, over 60% found once. Input material: PBMCs. All receptors derive from a man aged 60-69 years in good health and CMV-seronegative.

J is TRBJ2-1 and V is TRBV6-6; tentative D call: TRBD2 (5 bases). CDR1 and CDR2 (germline): MNHNY, SVGAGI (reference sequence). CDR3 length equals 15 residues. Trimming removed 6 bases from V and 7 bases from J, with 19 bases in between. The CDR3 sequence: CASSLRPDGVNEQFF. DNA for the CDR3: TGTGCCAGCAGCCTACGGCCGGACGGGGTAAATGAGCAGTTCTTC.

This chain connects TRBV2 to TRBJ1-2; possibly TRBD1 for D (6 bases). Trimming cost V 7 bases and J 8 bases, with 17 bases left between them. Germline assignment: CDR1 SNHLY and CDR2 FYNNEI. The CDR3 loop spans 13 amino acids. CDR3 sequence reads: CASTPEGGAGYTF. As DNA, the CDR3 is TGTGCCAGCACTCCAGAGGGGGGGGCCGGCTACACCTTC.

The CDR3, as DNA: TGTGCCAGTAGTTCCCTCTGGGACAGCGGGGGACCAGCTGGAAACACCATATATTTT. This sequence encodes CASSSLWDSGGPAGNTIYF. The chain uses TRBV19 and TRBJ1-3, with TRBD1 matching over 7 bases. CDR1 is LNHDA and CDR2 is SQIVND in the germline V gene (reference sequence). Losses at the gene ends were 5 bases for V and 2 bases for J; bases not matched to a gene: 18. The CDR3 consists of 19 residues. The full variable domain, rest sourced from reference TRBV19 and TRBJ1-3, is DGGITQSPKYLFRKEGQNVTLSCEQNLNHDAMYWYRQDPGQGLRLIYYSQIVNDFQKGDIAEGYSVSREKKESFPLTVTSAQKNPTAFYLCASSSLWDSGGPAGNTIYFGEGSWLTVV.

The chain employs TRBV29-1 and TRBJ1-1, with 9 bases aligning to TRBD1. The V segment lost 7 bases and the J segment 6 bases; nucleotides outside the gene matches: 15. This CDR3 comprises 15 residues. Germline CDR1 SQVTM, CDR2 ANQGSEA. CDR3 DNA: TGCAGCGCTGGAACCGTCGACAGGGGGTGGTCTGAAGCTTTCTTT. This codes for CSAGTVDRGWSEAFF.

The chain is built from TRBV30 and TRBJ1-2; TRBD1 matches at 8 bases. Germline V CDR1 and CDR2: GTSNPN, SVGIG (reference sequence). The J segment lost 3 bases and the V segment lost 0 bases, leaving 6 bases of the junction unmatched. The CDR3 has 15 amino acids. CDR3 nucleotides: TGTGCCTGGAGTGTGGGGACAGGAGCCTACTATGGCTACACCTTC. It is translated as CAWSVGTGAYYGYTF.

The chain links TRBV6-1 to TRBJ2-7; D call uncertain. CDR3 length: 14 amino acids. V was trimmed by 3 bases and J by 6 bases, leaving 15 bases between them. In germline, CDR1 is MNHNS, CDR2 SASEGT. In DNA form, the CDR3 reads TGTGCCAGCAGTGATCAGCTTGCGGTTGCCGAGCAGTACTTC. Amino acid sequence: CASSDQLAVAEQYF.

This chain uses TRBV4-1 with TRBJ2-2; 7 nucleotides align to TRBD1. Germline V lookup: CDR1 MGHRA, CDR2 YSYEKL. The CDR3 consists of 15 residues. The trim removed 4 bases at V and 6 bases at J, leaving 8 bases unmatched. The DNA of the CDR3 is TGCGCCAGCAGCCGTTTGACAGGGTCGGCCGGGGAGCTGTTTTTT. It encodes CASSRLTGSAGELFF.

The rearrangement uses TRBV5-1 and TRBJ1-4; D uncertain. CDR1 is SGHRS, CDR2 YFSETQ, per germline. CDR3 length: 15 amino acids. The V gene lost 0 bases and the J gene lost 2 bases, with 8 bases spanning the gap. CDR3 DNA sequence: TGCGCCAGCAGCTTGGTTGTGGGCACTAATGAAAAACTGTTTTTT. Protein product: CASSLVVGTNEKLFF.

This chain uses TRBV4-1 with TRBJ1-4, with D perhaps TRBD1 (5 bases). This CDR3 spans 14 amino acids. Trimming removed 7 bases at V and 7 bases at J, with 16 bases between. The germline V gene encodes CDR1 MGHRA and CDR2 YSYEKL. For the CDR3, the DNA is TGCGCCAGCATAGGAGAGGGGAGGAGTGAAAAACTGTTTTTT. It codes for CASIGEGRSEKLFF.

This clone is a singleton in its sample. The chain uses TRBV6-1 and TRBJ1-2; D gene unclear. In germline, CDR1 is MNHNS, CDR2 SASEGT. V was pared by 1 base and J by 4 bases, with 7 bases between. The CDR3 contains 13 residues. CDR3 nucleotide sequence: TGTGCCAGCAGTGAAGGTGTGCGCTATGGCTACACCTTC. This encodes CASSEGVRYGYTF.

Only one count was recorded for this clone. The chain recombines TRBV21-1 with TRBJ2-5; no check of the table's D call, TRBD2, against the DNA was made. TRBV21-1 is a pseudogene segment. The CDR3 totals 16 residues. Here the CDR3 reads CASSKGVGGASETQYF. The CDR3 bases are TGTGCCAGCAGCAAAGGGGTGGGGGGGGCTTCAGAGACCCAGTACTTC.

V and J are TRBV7-9 and TRBJ2-5, with a weak D call TRBD1 (6 bases). Germline V gene sequence: CDR1 SEHNR, CDR2 FQNEAQ (reference sequence). With 3 bases removed from V and 3 bases from J, the gap between germline ends came to 14 bases. The CDR3 has 15 amino acids. The CDR3 spells CASSFRDTQEETQYF. The CDR3, as DNA: TGTGCCAGCAGCTTCCGGGACACTCAGGAAGAGACCCAGTACTTC.

This sequence joins TRBV29-1 and TRBJ1-4, with 9 bases matching TRBD1. CDR3 size: 14 residues. Germline loops: CDR1 SQVTM, CDR2 ANQGSEA. The V segment lost 7 bases and the J segment 4 bases; nucleotides outside the gene matches: 7. The CDR3, as DNA: TGCAGCGCTGACCCGGGACAGGGTAATGAAAAACTGTTTTTT. Translating it yields CSADPGQGNEKLFF.

The chain has TRBV9 and TRBJ2-7; 11 bases line up with TRBD1. This CDR3 comprises 16 residues. Germline V lookup: CDR1 SGDLS, CDR2 YYNGEE. V lost 3 bases and J lost 4; bases outside the gene matches: 9. CDR3 coding DNA: TGTGCCAGCAGCGGTTCGAGGACAGGGGGCTGGTACGAGCAGTACTTC. This codes for CASSGSRTGGWYEQYF.

This clone has just a few counts. The chain is built from TRBV4-1 and TRBJ2-3, with 10 bases matching TRBD2. The V segment lost 4 bases and the J segment 5 bases; nucleotides outside the gene matches: 9. The CDR3 extends over 16 amino acids. The germline CDR1 and CDR2 sequences are MGHRA and YSYEKL. The CDR3 DNA is TGCGCCAGCAGCCCCCAGCGTAGCGGGGGGTTAGATACGCAGTATTTT. Its protein is CASSPQRSGGLDTQYF.

The V call is TRBV27, the J call TRBJ2-7; 7 bases fit TRBD1. This CDR3 comprises 13 residues. The J segment lost 2 bases and the V segment lost 7 bases, leaving 5 bases of the junction unmatched. Germline lookup yields CDR1 MNHEY and CDR2 SMNVEV (reference sequence). The CDR3 loop reads CASTDRETYEQYF. CDR3 in DNA: TGTGCCAGCACCGACAGGGAGACCTACGAGCAGTACTTC.

A word on this clone: Germline and junction disagree at one end, which may indicate a read error. The chain carries TRBV7-9 and TRBJ2-2; D unclear. The CDR3 sequence is 12 residues long. CDR1 SEHNR and CDR2 FQNEAQ come from the germline V gene (reference sequence). The CDR3 sequence: CSSTLTLRELFF. In DNA, the CDR3 is TGTTCCAGCACCCTGACATTGAGGGAGCTGTTTTTT. The full variable domain, completed using reference TRBV7-9 and TRBJ2-2, is DTGVSQNPRHKITKRGQNVTFRCDPISEHNRLYWYRQTLGQGPEFLTYFQNEAQLEKSRLLSDRFSAERPKGSFSTLEIQRTEQGDSAMYLCSSTLTLRELFFGEGSRLTVL.

The V and J genes are TRBV7-3 and TRBJ2-7, with TRBD2 matching over 10 bases. The J segment lost 7 bases and the V segment lost 5 bases, leaving 5 bases of the junction unmatched. Germline assignment: CDR1 SGHTA and CDR2 FQGTGA. CDR3 length equals 13 residues. The CDR3 bases are TGTGCCAGCAGCCCAAAGCGGGGGGGAGAGCAGTACTTC. It is translated as CASSPKRGGEQYF. Together with reference TRBV7-3 and TRBJ2-7, the CDR3 gives the full variable domain: GAGVSQTPSNKVTEKGKYVELRCDPISGHTALYWYRQSLGQGPEFLIYFQGTGAADDSGLPNDRFFAVRPEGSVSTLKIQRTERGDSAVYLCASSPKRGGEQYFGPGTRLTVT.

This chain uses TRBV5-5 with TRBJ1-1; D gene ambiguous. This CDR3 comprises 15 residues. Germline assignment: CDR1 SGHKS and CDR2 YYEKEE (reference sequence). Trimming removed 0 bases at V and 4 bases at J, with 13 bases between. CDR3 sequence reads: CASSLEDAGITEAFF. The CDR3 bases are TGTGCCAGCAGCTTGGAGGATGCGGGGATCACTGAAGCTTTCTTT.

The chain has TRBV5-6 and TRBJ2-1; D gene ambiguous. With 2 bases removed from V and 0 bases from J, the gap between germline ends came to 15 bases. Per germline, CDR1 SGHDT and CDR2 YYEEEE. The length of the CDR3 is 17 residues. CDR3 amino acids: CASSFYVLESSYNEQFF. The CDR3 nucleotides are TGTGCCAGCAGCTTTTACGTGTTGGAGAGCTCCTACAATGAGCAGTTCTTC.

This clone is medium-sized (0.01 to 0.1%) by share. The chain links TRBV10-3 to TRBJ2-1; the D gene is possibly TRBD2 (6 bases). Trimming removed 0 bases from V and 1 base from J, with 10 bases in between. Germline V gives CDR1 ENHRY, CDR2 SYGVKD. The CDR3 loop spans 16 amino acids. CDR3 sequence reads: CAISESMAGSYNEQFF. In DNA form, the CDR3 reads TGTGCCATCAGTGAGTCGATGGCGGGGTCCTACAATGAGCAGTTCTTC.

The V and J genes are TRBV6-1 and TRBJ2-7; 8 positions agree with TRBD1. This CDR3 region has 14 residues. With V trimmed by 6 bases and J by 3 bases, 7 bases remained unmatched. The germline gives CDR1 MNHNS, CDR2 SASEGT. The CDR3, as DNA: TGTGCCAGCAGGCCGGCAGGGGGCAGCTACGAGCAGTACTTC. Translation gives CASRPAGGSYEQYF.

This sequence joins TRBV6-1 and TRBJ2-3; the match to TRBD2 covers 10 bases. The CDR3 is made up of 15 amino acids. With V trimmed by 3 bases and J by 4 bases, 4 bases remained unmatched. The V gene's germline CDR1 is MNHNS and CDR2 SASEGT. The DNA for the CDR3 is TGTGCCAGCAGTGATCAGCGGGGGGGGGCAGATACGCAGTATTTT. It specifies CASSDQRGGADTQYF.

The chain couples TRBV5-6 to TRBJ2-5; TRBD2 is a possible D gene (5 bases). The better agreement between TRBJ2-7 and the DNA end casts doubt on the J call. Germline CDR1 and CDR2: SGHDT and YYEEEE. This CDR3 is built from 13 residues. CDR3 region: CASSPGGSYEQYF. Written as DNA, the CDR3 is TGTGCCAGCAGCCCTGGAGGCTCCTACGAGCAGTACTTC.

This chain uses TRBV19 with TRBJ2-5; 8 nucleotides agree with TRBD1. In germline, CDR1 is LNHDA, CDR2 SQIVND (reference sequence). The junction had 3 bases not matched to a gene; V was cut back by 1 base and J by 5 bases. This CDR3 has 14 residues. CDR3 protein: CASSIGAGGETQYF. CDR3 sequence (DNA): TGTGCCAGTAGTATAGGGGCAGGGGGCGAGACCCAGTACTTC.

This clone occurred once. The chain carries TRBV11-2 and TRBJ1-3; the match to TRBD1 covers 11 bases. The CDR3 loop spans 18 amino acids. The ends lost 4 bases at V and 4 bases at J; junction bases unmatched: 12. Germline CDR1 and CDR2: SGHAT and FQNNGV. For the CDR3, the DNA is TGTGCCAGCAGCTCGCCGTTCTGGACAGGGGGCATGGGAAACACCATATATTTT. Protein product: CASSSPFWTGGMGNTIYF.

This rearrangement joins TRBV4-2 to TRBJ2-1; 15 nucleotides agree with TRBD2. CDR1 and CDR2 (germline): LGHNA, YNFKEQ. V was pared by 6 bases and J by 9 bases, with 12 bases of the junction left unmatched. This CDR3 has 17 amino acids. CDR3 DNA: TGTGCCAGCAGACCTGTACCGGGACTAGCGGGGGGTGGTGAGCAGTTCTTC. This gives the protein CASRPVPGLAGGGEQFF.